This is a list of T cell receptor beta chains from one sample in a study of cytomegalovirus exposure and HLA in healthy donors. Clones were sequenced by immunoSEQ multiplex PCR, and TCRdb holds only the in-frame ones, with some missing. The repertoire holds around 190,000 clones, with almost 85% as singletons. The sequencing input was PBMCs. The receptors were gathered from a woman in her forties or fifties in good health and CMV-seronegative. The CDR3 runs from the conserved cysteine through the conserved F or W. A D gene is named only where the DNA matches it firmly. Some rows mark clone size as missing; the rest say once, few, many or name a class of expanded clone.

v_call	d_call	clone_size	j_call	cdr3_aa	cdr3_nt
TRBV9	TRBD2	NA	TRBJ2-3	CASSVGRVPTDTQYF	TGTGCCAGCAGCGTCGGGAGGGTCCCCACAGATACGCAGTATTTT
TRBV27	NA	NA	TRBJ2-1	CASSLQGGNEQFF	TGTGCCAGCAGTTTACAGGGGGGCAATGAGCAGTTCTTC
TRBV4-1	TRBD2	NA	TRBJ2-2	CASSPSGGANTGELFF	TGCGCCAGCAGCCCTAGCGGGGGGGCGAACACCGGGGAGCTGTTTTTT
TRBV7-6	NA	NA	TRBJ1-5	CASSRGGDQPQHF	TGTGCCAGCAGCCGGGGGGGGGATCAGCCCCAGCATTTT
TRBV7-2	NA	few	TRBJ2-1	CASSFGSGSSYNEQFF	TGTGCCAGCAGCTTCGGGTCGGGGAGCTCCTACAATGAGCAGTTCTTC
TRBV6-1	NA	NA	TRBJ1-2	CASSTRDHGYTF	TGTGCCAGCAGTACCCGAGATCATGGCTACACCTTC
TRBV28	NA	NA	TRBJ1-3	CASSLSSGNTIYF	TGTGCCAGCAGCCTCAGCTCTGGAAACACCATATATTTT
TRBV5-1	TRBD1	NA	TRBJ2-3	CASSLPPGGSSTDTQYF	TGCGCCAGCAGCTTGCCTCCAGGGGGATCCAGCACAGATACGCAGTATTTT
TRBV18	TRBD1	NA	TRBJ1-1	CASSLQGAGVNTEAFF	TGTGCCAGCTCATTACAGGGGGCCGGGGTGAACACTGAAGCTTTCTTT
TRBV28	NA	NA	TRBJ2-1	CASSPLRRVSYNEQFF	TGTGCCAGCAGTCCCCTCCGGCGGGTCTCCTACAATGAGCAGTTCTTC
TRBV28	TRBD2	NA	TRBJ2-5	CASSLFGPGSGGALLKTQYF	TGTGCCAGCAGTTTATTTGGCCCGGGTAGCGGGGGGGCCCTTCTAAAGACCCAGTACTTC
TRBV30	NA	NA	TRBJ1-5	CAWRGGWGQPQHF	TGTGCCTGGAGGGGAGGCTGGGGTCAGCCCCAGCATTTT